This T cell receptor beta chain was identified during a study of human T cells and chemical hapten exposure. About the research overall: Subjects had 2% DPC placed on about 2 cm by about 2 cm of upper inner arm skin for sensitization. DPC at 0.01% went onto the upper back in patch tests, read at 6 days.

This clonotype appeared a single time. Its target is not known. TCRdb independently ran MiXCR on the RACE reads; one entry per CDR3 protein. The table has some 330,000 distinct CDR3 sequences, 5.5% seen once. The study, taken as a whole, reports: There were significantly more large CDR3 similarity clusters among expanded TCRs than among controls. A positive correlation with patch test score was found for PT1 expanded TCR counts.

The sample's time point: pre-sensitization, week 0. Treatment defined: therapeutic diphenylcyclopropenone sensitization with weekly scalp DPC. The CDR3 runs to 15 residues. Germline CDR1 is SGHAT and CDR2 is FQNNGV. Trimming left V 5 bases short and J 4 bases short, with 14 bases between. The receptor was derived from a woman under 30 with alopecia areata. Some clones in this sample may be carry-over from other donors' samples. The specimen comprised whole blood, sampled in connection with sensitization to the hapten diphenylcyclopropenone (DPC). This rearrangement joins TRBV11-2 to TRBJ2-2; D tentatively fits TRBD1 or TRBD2 (5 bases each). The CDR3, as DNA: TGTGCCAGCAGCATCGCCGGGACCATCACCGGGGAGCTGTTTTTT. This codes for CASSIAGTITGELFF.